This paragraph reports one T cell receptor beta chain. Its antigen remains unknown. TCRdb's copy holds only in-frame clones and misses some; the assay was immunoSEQ multiplex PCR. The data include about 9,900 clones; the top ten clones carry roughly 1.5%. iaTreg cells were HLA-DR+ Treg cells. Median age around 11 years (2.4-22.9); median disease duration 7 years (0.2-19.1). The record originates from a study of synovial regulatory T cells in juvenile arthritis. Whole-study findings and limits: TCR diversity was lower in inflammation-associated blood Treg cells than in other blood Treg cells. Largely private between patients, iaTreg TCR repertoires showed partial overlap with synovial Teff and blood CPL repertoires. Synovial Treg CDR3 sequences overlapped more with iaTregs than other circulating Tregs.

Sequencing input: Treg cells from blood. As to subset: HLA-DR+ inflammation-associated blood Treg cells. The clonotype comes from a donor younger than 30 with juvenile idiopathic arthritis.

This CDR3 reads CASSEWVVVDQPQHF. The chain combines TRBV6-1 with TRBJ1-5. Per germline, CDR1 MNHNS and CDR2 SASEGT. The CDR3 totals 15 residues. The coding DNA is unavailable.